The 30 T cell receptor beta chains below come from one sample, sequenced in a study of graft-versus-host responses after intestinal transplantation (dated by TCRdb to the early 2020s). According to the study, the label for this sample's time point signals: cells obtained before transplantation from donor or recipient. Receptor libraries were prepared by the immunoSEQ multiplex PCR assay. Imported from immuneACCESS, the table was reduced by TCRdb to in-frame sequences with V and J called. These copies leave out some clones; in studies compared against another copy, an unresolved V gene accounts for under half, and the cause of the remainder is not known. This sample gives fewer than 85,000 clones in total; about 89% of them show up just once. Of the sample, about 2.7% falls within the top ten clones. No cognate antigen is known for these TCRs. This specimen was unstimulated CD8+ T cells sorted from spleen or lymph node cells, taken before intestinal transplant. The origin of the receptors is a human donor who received an intestinal transplant.

CDR3 protein: CASMIGRGNEQFF. The CDR3 coding sequence is TGTGCCAGTATGATTGGGAGGGGTAATGAGCAGTTCTTC. The V gene is TRBV27, the J gene TRBJ2-1; 7 bases match TRBD2. CDR1 and CDR2 (germline): MNHEY, SMNVEV (reference sequence). J lost 7 bases, V lost 9 bases, and 9 bases had no gene match. CDR3 length equals 13 residues.

The chain employs TRBV19 and TRBJ2-7; 7 bases fit TRBD2. This CDR3 has 16 amino acids. V dropped 1 base and J dropped 3; count of bases not matched to a gene: 9. The germline CDR1 and CDR2 sequences are LNHDA and SQIVND (reference sequence). CDR3 region: CASSIGTSSTVYEQYF. CDR3 in DNA: TGTGCCAGTAGTATAGGGACTAGTTCCACCGTCTACGAGCAGTACTTC.

The chain joins TRBV4-2 to TRBJ2-3; 9 bases agree with TRBD2. Germline trimming cut 4 bases from V and 4 bases from J; bases unmatched to any gene: 9. The CDR3 is 16 amino acids. Per germline, CDR1 LGHNA and CDR2 YNFKEQ. The CDR3 sequence: CASSPVISGGSDTQYF. The CDR3 coding sequence is TGTGCCAGCAGCCCAGTGATTAGCGGGGGCTCAGATACGCAGTATTTT.

Here the CDR3 DNA reads TGTGCCAGCAGTTTCTTCCTAGCGGGGGGGAATGAGCAGTTCTTC. It specifies CASSFFLAGGNEQFF. This sequence joins TRBV28 and TRBJ2-1; TRBD2 agrees at 12 bases. V was clipped by 3 bases and J by 7 bases; unmatched bases: 4. Looked up from germline, CDR1 is MDHEN and CDR2 is SYDVKM. The CDR3 contains 15 residues.

The V and J genes are TRBV9 and TRBJ2-5; 13 bases are a match to TRBD2. Per germline, CDR1 SGDLS and CDR2 YYNGEE. The CDR3 is 18 amino acids. The V and J ends lost 2 bases and 5 bases, in that order; junction bases with no gene match: 12. CDR3 bases: TGTGCCAGCAGCGTTTTCCGGACTAGCGGGAGTCAACTGGAGACCCAGTACTTC. Encoded protein: CASSVFRTSGSQLETQYF.

V is TRBV9 and J is TRBJ2-2, with D perhaps matching TRBD1 (6 bases). The germline V gene encodes CDR1 SGDLS and CDR2 YYNGEE. The V and J ends lost 0 bases and 8 bases respectively, with 14 bases between them. This CDR3 is built from 15 residues. The CDR3 here is CASSVDGNDRGELFF. For the CDR3, the DNA is TGTGCCAGCAGCGTAGACGGTAACGACAGGGGGGAGCTGTTTTTT.

Remarks on this clone: Different DNA sequences within this sample yield the same CDR3. The rearrangement joins TRBV29-1 to TRBJ2-1; D gene uncertain. Germline V CDR1 and CDR2: SQVTM, ANQGSEA. Trimming pared 4 bases from V and 7 bases from J, leaving 5 bases between. The length of the CDR3 is 10 residues. Written as DNA, the CDR3 is TGCAGCGTTGCCGGGAATGAGCAGTTCTTC. Translation gives CSVAGNEQFF.

V and J are TRBV10-3 and TRBJ2-5, with D unresolved. The V end was cut by 0 bases, the J end by 3 bases, with 5 bases between. Germline V gene sequence: CDR1 ENHRY, CDR2 SYGVKD. This CDR3 region has 13 residues. The CDR3 reads CAISESSEETQYF. The CDR3 DNA reads TGTGCCATCAGTGAGTCCAGCGAAGAGACCCAGTACTTC.

This clone was seen just once. Different DNA sequences within this sample yield the same CDR3. V usage is TRBV5-1 and J usage is TRBJ1-1; D is undetermined. Trimming pared 0 bases from V and 0 bases from J, leaving 6 bases between. The V gene's germline CDR1 is SGHRS and CDR2 YFSETQ. The CDR3 length is 14 residues. CDR3: CASSLDSLNTEAFF. The CDR3 coding sequence is TGCGCCAGCAGCTTGGACAGTTTGAACACTGAAGCTTTCTTT. The entire variable domain, with the rest obtained from reference TRBV5-1 and TRBJ1-1, is as follows: KAGVTQTPRYLIKTRGQQVTLSCSPISGHRSVSWYQQTPGQGLQFLFEYFSETQRNKGNFPGRFSGRQFSNSRSEMNVSTLELGDSALYLCASSLDSLNTEAFFGQGTRLTVV.

The chain is built from TRBV29-1 and TRBJ2-1, with D maybe TRBD1 (6 bases). This CDR3 is 13 amino acids long. Trimming took 4 bases from V and 4 from J, leaving 11 bases between them. CDR1 and CDR2 from the germline V gene are SQVTM and ANQGSEA. The CDR3 DNA reads as TGCAGCGTTGTTGAGGGGGAGTACAATGAGCAGTTCTTC. It yields the protein CSVVEGEYNEQFF.

This chain connects TRBV7-8 to TRBJ1-1; 7 nucleotides align to TRBD1. CDR1 SGHVS and CDR2 FQNEAQ come from the germline V gene. The length of the CDR3 is 15 residues. Trimming took 5 bases from V and 1 from J; bases not matched to a gene: 7. The CDR3 nucleotides read TGTGCCAGCAGCCCAGGGGGGCAGGAGAACACTGAAGCTTTCTTT. It encodes CASSPGGQENTEAFF.

This clone showed up just a few times. The chain employs TRBV19 and TRBJ2-1; perhaps TRBD1 as D (6 bases). Deletions cut 9 bases from V and 3 bases from J, with 12 bases between. The germline V gene has CDR1 LNHDA and CDR2 SQIVND (reference sequence). The CDR3 spans 13 residues. This CDR3 is CASEEGDYNEQFF. The CDR3 coding sequence is TGTGCCAGCGAAGAGGGGGACTACAATGAGCAGTTCTTC.

This chain uses TRBV9 with TRBJ1-1, with 7 nucleotides matching TRBD1. CDR1 and CDR2 (germline): SGDLS, YYNGEE. With 0 bases clipped from V and 1 base from J, the junction kept 0 bases outside the gene matches. The CDR3 consists of 14 residues. CDR3 region: CASSVGDRNTEAFF. CDR3 coding DNA: TGTGCCAGCAGCGTAGGGGACAGGAACACTGAAGCTTTCTTT.

The chain has TRBV27 and TRBJ2-1; weak D call: TRBD2 (6 bases). Trimming cost V 7 bases and J 9 bases, with 16 bases left between them. The CDR3 extends over 13 amino acids. The germline gives CDR1 MNHEY, CDR2 SMNVEV (reference sequence). The CDR3 loop reads CASTPPGVREQFF. CDR3 nucleotides: TGTGCCAGCACCCCTCCGGGAGTTCGTGAGCAGTTCTTC.

The gene calls are TRBV6-1 and TRBJ1-4, with 9 bases fitting TRBD1. Per germline, CDR1 MNHNS and CDR2 SASEGT. The CDR3 covers 17 residues. Trimming cost V 0 bases and J 4 bases; bases outside gene matches: 6. The CDR3 reads CASSEAPGQGLNEKLFF. The CDR3 coding sequence is TGTGCCAGCAGTGAAGCGCCGGGACAGGGACTTAATGAAAAACTGTTTTTT.

This chain connects TRBV29-1 to TRBJ1-2; tentatively, D is TRBD1 (5 bases). The CDR3 is made up of 15 amino acids. Deletions cut 1 base from V and 0 bases from J, with 12 bases between. Germline CDR1 SQVTM, CDR2 ANQGSEA. The CDR3 DNA sequence: TGCAGCGTTGAAGGGGGGGAGAACCCTAACTATGGCTACACCTTC. It translates to CSVEGGENPNYGYTF.

This clone was found a few times. The gene calls are TRBV28 and TRBJ2-5, with D hard to call. CDR3 length: 15 residues. Germline lookup yields CDR1 MDHEN and CDR2 SYDVKM. Trimming cost V 2 bases and J 5 bases, with 15 bases left between them. CDR3 loop: CASSLLSHLRETQYF. In DNA, the CDR3 is TGTGCCAGCAGTTTACTCAGCCATCTGAGGGAGACCCAGTACTTC.

The chain links TRBV5-6 to TRBJ2-5; 7 bases map to TRBD1. Germline values: CDR1 SGHDT, CDR2 YYEEEE. The CDR3 covers 15 residues. Losses at the gene ends were 4 bases for V and 2 bases for J; bases not matched to a gene: 8. CDR3 region: CASSPHTTGQETQYF. The CDR3 DNA is TGTGCCAGCAGCCCCCACACGACAGGGCAAGAGACCCAGTACTTC. The variable domain in full, completed from reference TRBV5-6 and TRBJ2-5, reads DAGVTQSPTHLIKTRGQQVTLRCSPKSGHDTVSWYQQALGQGPQFIFQYYEEEERQRGNFPDRFSGHQFPNYSSELNVNALLLGDSALYLCASSPHTTGQETQYFGPGTRLLVL.

This rearrangement joins TRBV11-2 to TRBJ2-7, with 7 bases fitting TRBD2. The V gene end was trimmed by 3 bases and the J gene end by 0 bases; junction bases not matched to a gene: 14. This CDR3 region has 18 residues. CDR1 and CDR2 (germline): SGHAT, FQNNGV. CDR3 sequence (DNA): TGTGCCAGCAGCTTGGCGGGGGTCGCCGCGCTTAGCTCCTACGAGCAGTACTTC. Its protein is CASSLAGVAALSSYEQYF.

V and J are TRBV6-1 and TRBJ2-7; TRBD2 matches 12 bases. The CDR3 totals 14 residues. The germline V gene encodes CDR1 MNHNS and CDR2 SASEGT. V was pared by 6 bases and J by 4 bases, with 4 bases of the junction left unmatched. The CDR3 DNA reads as TGTGCCAGCAGCCTGACTAGCGGGAGTTACGAGCAGTACTTC. Translating gives CASSLTSGSYEQYF.

V gene TRBV5-5 combines with J gene TRBJ2-7, with D possibly matching TRBD1 (5 bases). The germline V and J ends were trimmed by 1 base and 3 bases, with 14 bases remaining between them. CDR3 length: 15 residues. The germline CDR1 and CDR2 sequences are SGHKS and YYEKEE (reference sequence). The CDR3 DNA is TGTGCCAGCAGCTTGACCGGGCAGGGCAACTACGAGCAGTACTTC. Residues: CASSLTGQGNYEQYF.

The V call is TRBV27, the J call TRBJ2-7; D is ambiguous. CDR1 is MNHEY, CDR2 SMNVEV, per germline (reference sequence). Trimming pared 2 bases from V and 4 bases from J, leaving 9 bases between. The CDR3 spans 13 residues. The CDR3, as DNA: TGTGCCAGCAGTTTAAGCGACCGGTACGAGCAGTACTTC. It specifies CASSLSDRYEQYF.

This clone was seen just once. The V gene is TRBV28, the J gene TRBJ1-5, with 9 bases lining up with TRBD1. CDR1 and CDR2 from the germline V gene are MDHEN and SYDVKM. The CDR3 is 16 amino acids. The V and J ends lost 5 bases and 3 bases, in that order; junction bases with no gene match: 8. CDR3 bases: TGTGCCAGCAGTGCACAGGGGGCTAGGGACAATCAGCCCCAGCATTTT. Amino acid sequence: CASSAQGARDNQPQHF.

V gene TRBV28 combines with J gene TRBJ2-1; D is perhaps TRBD2 (5 bases). V was cut by 3 bases and J by 7 bases, with 16 bases left in between. Per germline, CDR1 MDHEN and CDR2 SYDVKM. This CDR3 is built from 15 residues. This CDR3 is CASSLYGTTGNEQFF. Written as DNA, the CDR3 is TGTGCCAGCAGTTTGTACGGTACGACGGGGAATGAGCAGTTCTTC.

The chain joins TRBV4-2 to TRBJ1-2; D is perhaps TRBD1 (5 bases). The CDR3 is 16 residues long. CDR1 and CDR2 from the germline V gene are LGHNA and YNFKEQ. The V end was cut by 0 bases, the J end by 3 bases, with 14 bases between. CDR3 DNA sequence: TGTGCCAGCAGCCAAGAAGGCGGGGCCAGGGACTATGGCTACACCTTC. Encoded protein: CASSQEGGARDYGYTF.

CDR3 residues: CASSQVFQETRGYTF. The DNA of the CDR3 is TGCGCCAGCAGCCAAGTTTTTCAGGAAACGAGAGGCTACACCTTC. The chain has TRBV4-1 and TRBJ1-2; D is uncertain. The V end lost 1 base, the J end lost 8 bases, and 17 bases lay between the germline ends. There are 15 residues in the CDR3. Germline V lookup: CDR1 MGHRA, CDR2 YSYEKL.

This clone has just one count. V usage is TRBV5-1 and J usage is TRBJ1-2; D is uncertain. V was shortened by 4 bases and J by 8 bases, with 15 bases between the two germline ends. Looked up from germline, CDR1 is SGHRS and CDR2 is YFSETQ. There are 13 residues in the CDR3. This chain's CDR3 is CASSPLWLEGYTF. CDR3 sequence (DNA): TGCGCCAGCAGCCCCTTATGGCTCGAAGGCTACACCTTC.

The chain recombines TRBV28 with TRBJ2-3, with 7 bases fitting TRBD2. The CDR3 covers 14 residues. The V gene end was trimmed by 3 bases and the J gene end by 5 bases; junction bases not matched to a gene: 5. Germline V lookup: CDR1 MDHEN, CDR2 SYDVKM. The CDR3 here is CASSLGREIDTQYF. CDR3 bases: TGTGCCAGCAGTTTGGGGCGGGAGATAGATACGCAGTATTTT. Complete variable domain (other parts from reference TRBV28 and TRBJ2-3): DVKVTQSSRYLVKRTGEKVFLECVQDMDHENMFWYRQDPGLGLRLIYFSYDVKMKEKGDIPEGYSVSREKKERFSLILESASTNQTSMYLCASSLGREIDTQYFGPGTRLTVL.

V usage is TRBV11-2 and J usage is TRBJ1-4; D possibly corresponds to TRBD1 (5 bases). In germline, CDR1 is SGHAT, CDR2 FQNNGV. The V end lost 4 bases, the J end lost 5 bases, and 8 bases lay between the germline ends. The CDR3 totals 13 residues. The CDR3 coding sequence is TGTGCCAGCAGCTCAAACAGGAATGAAAAACTGTTTTTT. Translation gives CASSSNRNEKLFF. The complete variable domain, with remaining parts taken from reference TRBV11-2 and TRBJ1-4, reads EAGVAQSPRYKIIEKRQSVAFWCNPISGHATLYWYQQILGQGPKLLIQFQNNGVVDDSQLPKDRFSAERLKGVDSTLKIQPAKLEDSAVYLCASSSNRNEKLFFGSGTQLSVL.

This CDR3 reads CASSQDRGATYNEQFF. CDR3 DNA sequence: TGCGCCAGCAGCCAAGACAGGGGAGCAACCTACAATGAGCAGTTCTTC. The chain combines TRBV4-1 with TRBJ2-1; perhaps TRBD1 as D (6 bases). V lost 0 bases, J lost 2 bases, and 11 bases lay in between. Germline CDR1 and CDR2: MGHRA and YSYEKL. This CDR3 spans 16 amino acids.